This T cell receptor (beta chain) stems from a study of shared clonotypes between healthy human individuals. Regarding the study as a whole: Between a handful of donors, naive CD4 clonotypes were shared at a level of about 5%.

About this clone itself: Its cognate antigen is unknown. The identical CDR3 is also encoded by other nucleotide sequences in the sample.

All of the donors resided in Nashville, Tennessee, and each was a Caucasian adult. A CD45RA+ naive subset and a CD45RA-negative memory subset were split from CD4+ cells. The CDR3 totals 16 residues. Germline values: CDR1 SGHNT, CDR2 YENEEA. With 1 base clipped from V and 4 bases from J, the junction kept 4 bases outside the gene matches. In the source study's methods: From ImmunoSEQ came sequences covering only the junction and carrying no quality scores, so filtering differed. The repertoire was sequenced with immunoSEQ multiplex PCR; TCRdb's copy has only in-frame clones and lacks some. From that table come the V and J calls and clone size; the DNA was used to work out D and trimming. The sample includes 650,000 to 750,000 clones, about two thirds of them seen just once.

What was sequenced was memory CD4+ T cells sorted from blood. Documented subset: CD45RA-negative fraction. The chain is built from TRBV11-3 and TRBJ2-1; 10 bases are shared with TRBD2. The TCR sequence derives from a young woman in good health. The CDR3 loop is CASSLGLAGAYNEQFF. CDR3 bases: TGTGCCAGCAGCTTAGGGCTAGCGGGGGCTTACAATGAGCAGTTCTTC.